A selection of T cell receptor beta chains follows, all from one sample in a study of OX40 agonist ivuxolimab in advanced cancers. The assay was immunoSEQ multiplex PCR, and TCRdb's table has in-frame clones only and misses some. The sample has about 70,000 clones, about 90% seen once. Sample: CD4+ or CD8+ T cells sorted from blood, taken in a trial of the OX40 agonist ivuxolimab. These TCRs come from an adult with an advanced solid tumor such as melanoma, head and neck, liver or kidney cancer. Both conserved end residues are part of each CDR3. Fields, in order: D gene, V gene, J gene, clone size, CDR3 length, CDR3 DNA, CDR3 protein. The D gene is left open where the match is weak. Only some rows state a clone size, as once, few, many or a class for expanded clones.

D gene: .; V gene: TRBV19; J gene: TRBJ1-5; clone size: few; CDR3 length: 14; CDR3 DNA: TGTGCCAGTAGTATGACCGACCGCAATCAGCCCCAGCATTTT; CDR3 protein: CASSMTDRNQPQHF
D gene: .; V gene: TRBV7-6; J gene: TRBJ2-2; clone size: .; CDR3 length: 17; CDR3 DNA: TGTGCCAGCAGCTCACGTAGGGGTGGGGGGAACACCGGGGAGCTGTTTTTT; CDR3 protein: CASSSRRGGGNTGELFF
D gene: .; V gene: TRBV28; J gene: TRBJ1-5; clone size: .; CDR3 length: 15; CDR3 DNA: TGTGCCAGCAGTTTCAGGGAACCTCGCAATCAGCCCCAGCATTTT; CDR3 protein: CASSFREPRNQPQHF
D gene: TRBD1; V gene: TRBV19; J gene: TRBJ2-6; clone size: .; CDR3 length: 18; CDR3 DNA: TGTGCCAGTAGTAAAGACAGGGTGGCTGTCGCTGGGGCCAACGTCCTGACTTTC; CDR3 protein: CASSKDRVAVAGANVLTF
D gene: TRBD2; V gene: TRBV5-1; J gene: TRBJ2-2; clone size: .; CDR3 length: 15; CDR3 DNA: TGCGCCAGCAGCTCGAGACTAGCGGGAACCGGGGAGCTGTTTTTT; CDR3 protein: CASSSRLAGTGELFF
D gene: TRBD2; V gene: TRBV5-4; J gene: TRBJ2-5; clone size: .; CDR3 length: 14; CDR3 DNA: TGTGCCAGCACCATAGGGAGGGGACAAGAGACCCAGTACTTC; CDR3 protein: CASTIGRGQETQYF
D gene: .; V gene: TRBV2; J gene: TRBJ1-1; clone size: .; CDR3 length: 14; CDR3 DNA: TGTGCCAGCAGACCAAGACAGGTGAACACTGAAGCTTTCTTT; CDR3 protein: CASRPRQVNTEAFF
D gene: .; V gene: TRBV7-3; J gene: TRBJ1-1; clone size: .; CDR3 length: 14; CDR3 DNA: TGTGCCAGCAGCCTAGACAGAATGAACACTGAAGCTTTCTTT; CDR3 protein: CASSLDRMNTEAFF
D gene: .; V gene: TRBV2; J gene: TRBJ1-5; clone size: .; CDR3 length: 16; CDR3 DNA: TGTGCCAGCAGTGAAGAGGGTACGGCTAGCAATCAGCCCCAGCATTTT; CDR3 protein: CASSEEGTASNQPQHF
D gene: .; V gene: TRBV9; J gene: TRBJ2-5; clone size: .; CDR3 length: 14; CDR3 DNA: TGTGCCAGCAGCGTAGCACTCCTGCGAGAGACCCAGTACTTC; CDR3 protein: CASSVALLRETQYF
D gene: .; V gene: TRBV6-1; J gene: TRBJ2-2; clone size: .; CDR3 length: 14; CDR3 DNA: TGTGCCAGCGGGGAATCAGGTGCCACCGGGGAGCTGTTTTTT; CDR3 protein: CASGESGATGELFF
D gene: .; V gene: TRBV4-1; J gene: TRBJ2-3; clone size: .; CDR3 length: 14; CDR3 DNA: TGCGCCAGCAGCCAAATACAGAACACAGATACGCAGTATTTT; CDR3 protein: CASSQIQNTDTQYF
D gene: .; V gene: TRBV28; J gene: TRBJ2-7; clone size: .; CDR3 length: 18; CDR3 DNA: TGTGCCAGCAGTCCTTCTACGACGCCTTCCCCCCGCTCCTACGAGCAGTACTTC; CDR3 protein: CASSPSTTPSPRSYEQYF
D gene: .; V gene: TRBV6-5; J gene: TRBJ2-6; clone size: .; CDR3 length: 15; CDR3 DNA: TGTGCCAGCAGTGCTGAGCGTGCTGGGGCCAACGTCCTGACTTTC; CDR3 protein: CASSAERAGANVLTF
D gene: TRBD1; V gene: TRBV29-1; J gene: TRBJ1-4; clone size: .; CDR3 length: 13; CDR3 DNA: TGCAGCGTCGTCGGACAGGGGGGGAGAAAACTGTTTTTT; CDR3 protein: CSVVGQGGRKLFF
D gene: TRBD2; V gene: TRBV4-2; J gene: TRBJ2-2; clone size: .; CDR3 length: 16; CDR3 DNA: TGTGCCAGCAGCCCAGGACTAGTCACCTTCACCGGGGAGCTGTTTTTT; CDR3 protein: CASSPGLVTFTGELFF
D gene: .; V gene: TRBV30; J gene: TRBJ2-3; clone size: .; CDR3 length: 14; CDR3 DNA: TGTGCCTGGGAGATCACAGGGATGAAGGGGCCGCAGTATTTT; CDR3 protein: CAWEITGMKGPQYF
D gene: .; V gene: TRBV5-6; J gene: TRBJ1-2; clone size: .; CDR3 length: 13; CDR3 DNA: TGTGCCAGCAGCCTCCCGCCAGCCCCTTATAACACCTTC; CDR3 protein: CASSLPPAPYNTF
D gene: .; V gene: TRBV6-1; J gene: TRBJ2-5; clone size: .; CDR3 length: 13; CDR3 DNA: TGTGCCAGCACCGGGCCGGGGCAAGAGACCCAGTACTTC; CDR3 protein: CASTGPGQETQYF
D gene: .; V gene: TRBV5-1; J gene: TRBJ1-1; clone size: .; CDR3 length: 14; CDR3 DNA: TGCGCCAGCATCTTGGGGGGATCGAACACTGAAGCTTTCTTT; CDR3 protein: CASILGGSNTEAFF
D gene: TRBD1; V gene: TRBV2; J gene: TRBJ1-6; clone size: few; CDR3 length: 14; CDR3 DNA: TGTGCCAGCAGTGGGGGACAGCCAAATTCACCCCTCCACTTT; CDR3 protein: CASSGGQPNSPLHF
D gene: .; V gene: TRBV5-6; J gene: TRBJ2-6; clone size: .; CDR3 length: 17; CDR3 DNA: TGTGCCAGCAGCTTGAGTGCGACAGCCTCTGGGGCCAACGTCCTGACTTTC; CDR3 protein: CASSLSATASGANVLTF
D gene: .; V gene: TRBV2; J gene: TRBJ2-2; clone size: few; CDR3 length: 11; CDR3 DNA: TGTGCCAGCGCTGACACCGGGGAGCTGTTTTTT; CDR3 protein: CASADTGELFF